The rows below give T cell receptor beta chains drawn from one sample of a study of blood T cell repertoires in COVID-19. Assay: immunoSEQ multiplex PCR; the TCRdb copy retains only in-frame clones and omits some. The sample holds around 60,000 clones; roughly 72% are singletons and the top ten take around 5.1%. Sequencing used peripheral blood. These receptor sequences come from a woman in her seventies with COVID-19, enrolled during active disease. The CDR3 runs from the conserved cysteine through the conserved F or W. The D gene is left open where the match is weak. Expanded clones get a size class; other rows say once, few or many, or leave the size out.

-	-	TRBV4-3	TRBJ1-6	TGCGCCAGCAGCCCGTCCGGGGGAGGGAATTCACCCCTCCACTTT	CASSPSGGGNSPLHF
-	-	TRBV7-9	TRBJ1-3	TGTGCCAGCAGCACCGCCCAGGGCCAGCTCTCTGGAAACACCATATATTTT	CASSTAQGQLSGNTIYF
-	-	TRBV12-5	TRBJ1-5	TGTGCTAGTGGTTTGGTACCTGGGTGGGGCAGGGTCCAACAGCCCCAGCATTTT	CASGLVPGWGRVQQPQHF
-	-	TRBV6-6	TRBJ1-5	TGTGCCAGCAGTGACAGCGCCAATCAGCCCCAGCATTTT	CASSDSANQPQHF
TRBD1	-	TRBV4-3	TRBJ1-6	TGCGCCAGCAGCCAAGAAAGCGCAGGGGGGAATTCACCCCTCCACTTT	CASSQESAGGNSPLHF
TRBD2	once	TRBV6-5	TRBJ2-7	TGTGCCAGCAGACCCGGGGGGAGACGGCTGAACGAGCAGTACTTC	CASRPGGRRLNEQYF
-	once	TRBV7-2	TRBJ1-2	TGTGCCAGCAGCCCTAACAGGGATTATGGCTACACCTTC	CASSPNRDYGYTF
-	-	TRBV21-1	TRBJ2-2	TGTGCCAGCAGCAAAGAAGGTGACAGACCGTCCCCCGGGGAGCTGTTTTTT	CASSKEGDRPSPGELFF
-	-	TRBV27	TRBJ1-6	TGTGCCAGCCAACATGTACGCATCCGCGGATCACCCCTCCACTTT	CASQHVRIRGSPLHF
-	-	TRBV18	TRBJ2-2	TGTGCCAGCTCACCAGCAATACTGAACACCGGGGAGCTGTTTTTT	CASSPAILNTGELFF
TRBD1	-	TRBV7-2	TRBJ1-2	TGTGCCAGCAGCTTACCCCCCGGACAGGGGGCGTACTATGGCTACACCTTC	CASSLPPGQGAYYGYTF
-	-	TRBV4-2	TRBJ1-1	TGTGCCAGCAGCCAAGAGGCCAACACTGAAGCTTTCTTT	CASSQEANTEAFF
-	-	TRBV6-5	TRBJ1-1	TGTGCCAGCACGAAACACCAGGGGAGAGGGACTGAAGCTTTCTTT	CASTKHQGRGTEAFF
TRBD1	-	TRBV4-3	TRBJ2-1	TGCGCCAGCAGCCGCAACCGGGACAGGGGGAATGAGCAGTTCTTC	CASSRNRDRGNEQFF
TRBD1	medium-sized	TRBV7-3	TRBJ1-2	TGTGCCAGCAGCTTAAGGGGACAGGGATCTGGCTACACCTTC	CASSLRGQGSGYTF
TRBD1	-	TRBV5-8	TRBJ1-2	TGTGCCAGCAGCTCCGGACAGGCATTTGCTAACTATGGCTACACCTTC	CASSSGQAFANYGYTF
-	once	TRBV7-9	TRBJ2-7	TGTGCCAGCACCAATACTCCCTACGAGCAGTACTTC	CASTNTPYEQYF
TRBD1	-	TRBV9	TRBJ1-2	TGTGCCAGCAGCGCCCGGGACAGGGTTGGCTACACCTTC	CASSARDRVGYTF
-	-	TRBV5-4	TRBJ1-5	TGTGCCAGCAGCTTGGACAGCGGTCAGCCCCAGCATTTT	CASSLDSGQPQHF
TRBD1	-	TRBV5-1	TRBJ2-7	TGCGCCAGCAGCTTGCCAGGGGGCGCGGGGGAGCAGTACTTC	CASSLPGGAGEQYF
-	-	TRBV6-2/TRBV6-3	TRBJ1-2	TGTGCCAGCAGTTATAATCCCAGGTCGTCTGGCTACACCTTC	CASSYNPRSSGYTF
-	-	TRBV9	TRBJ2-3	TGTGCCAGCAGCGTAGCTACCGCAGATACGCAGTATTTT	CASSVATADTQYF
TRBD1	-	TRBV14	TRBJ1-5	TGTGCCAGCAGCCACCCTTTCAGGGGGCAGGGGGCGATTCAGCCCCAGCATTTT	CASSHPFRGQGAIQPQHF
-	-	TRBV6-6	TRBJ1-6	TGTGCCAGCAGTTACGTGCAGGCTTCACCCCTCCACTTT	CASSYVQASPLHF
-	-	TRBV21-1	TRBJ2-1	TGTGCCAGCCGGGGGACAGTGTTCAATGAGCAGTTCTTC	CASRGTVFNEQFF
-	-	TRBV13	TRBJ1-1	TGTGCCAGCAGCTTAGTCCCGACAATTGAAGCTTTCTTT	CASSLVPTIEAFF